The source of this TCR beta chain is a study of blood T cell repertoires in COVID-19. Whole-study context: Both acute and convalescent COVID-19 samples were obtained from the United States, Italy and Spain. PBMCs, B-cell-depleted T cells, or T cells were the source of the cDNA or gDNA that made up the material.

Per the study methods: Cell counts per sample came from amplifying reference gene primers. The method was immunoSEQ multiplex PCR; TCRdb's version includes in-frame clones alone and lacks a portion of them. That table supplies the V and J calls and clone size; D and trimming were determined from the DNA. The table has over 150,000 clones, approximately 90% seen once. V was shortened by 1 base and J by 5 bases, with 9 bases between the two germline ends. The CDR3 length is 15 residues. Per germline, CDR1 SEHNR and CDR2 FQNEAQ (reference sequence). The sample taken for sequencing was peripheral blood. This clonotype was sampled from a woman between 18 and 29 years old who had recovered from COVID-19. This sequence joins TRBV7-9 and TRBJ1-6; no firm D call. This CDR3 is CASSLEGGNNSPLHF. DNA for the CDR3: TGTGCCAGCAGCTTAGAAGGCGGAAATAATTCACCCCTCCACTTT.